The next 2 T cell receptor beta chains were all read from a single sample in a study of blood T cell repertoires in COVID-19. Assay: immunoSEQ multiplex PCR; the TCRdb copy retains only in-frame clones and omits some. The sample records over 600,000 clones, 80% to 90% being singletons. Sequencing was performed on peripheral blood. The source is a woman aged 18-30 years with acute or convalescent COVID-19.

CDR3 nucleotides: TGCGCCAGCAGCCCTGGCGGGGCGGGCACAGATACGCAGTATTTT. This codes for CASSPGGAGTDTQYF. The chain couples TRBV5-1 to TRBJ2-3, with D tentatively TRBD2 (6 bases). The CDR3 is 15 residues long. V was trimmed by 4 bases and J by 1 base, leaving 13 bases between them. Germline V lookup: CDR1 SGHRS, CDR2 YFSETQ.

V gene TRBV30 combines with J gene TRBJ1-1; 10 positions agree with TRBD1. Germline V lookup: CDR1 GTSNPN, CDR2 SVGIG (reference sequence). This CDR3 comprises 15 residues. V dropped 4 bases and J dropped 8; count of bases not matched to a gene: 13. The CDR3 reads CAWTLDRGGGWEAFF. In DNA, the CDR3 is TGTGCCTGGACTCTGGACAGGGGGGGTGGATGGGAAGCTTTCTTT.